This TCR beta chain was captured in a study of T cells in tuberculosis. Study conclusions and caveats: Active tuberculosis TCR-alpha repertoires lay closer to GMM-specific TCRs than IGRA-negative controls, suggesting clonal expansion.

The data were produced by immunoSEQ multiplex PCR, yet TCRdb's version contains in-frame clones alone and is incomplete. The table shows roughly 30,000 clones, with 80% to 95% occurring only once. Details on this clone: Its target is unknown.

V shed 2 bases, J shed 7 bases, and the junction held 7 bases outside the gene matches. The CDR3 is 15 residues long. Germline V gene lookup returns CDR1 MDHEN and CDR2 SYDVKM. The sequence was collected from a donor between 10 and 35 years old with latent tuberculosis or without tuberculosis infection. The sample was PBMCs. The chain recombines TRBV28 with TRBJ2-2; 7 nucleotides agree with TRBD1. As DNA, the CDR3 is TGTGCCAGCAGTTTACGACAGGGATTTAGCGGGGAGCTGTTTTTT. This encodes CASSLRQGFSGELFF.